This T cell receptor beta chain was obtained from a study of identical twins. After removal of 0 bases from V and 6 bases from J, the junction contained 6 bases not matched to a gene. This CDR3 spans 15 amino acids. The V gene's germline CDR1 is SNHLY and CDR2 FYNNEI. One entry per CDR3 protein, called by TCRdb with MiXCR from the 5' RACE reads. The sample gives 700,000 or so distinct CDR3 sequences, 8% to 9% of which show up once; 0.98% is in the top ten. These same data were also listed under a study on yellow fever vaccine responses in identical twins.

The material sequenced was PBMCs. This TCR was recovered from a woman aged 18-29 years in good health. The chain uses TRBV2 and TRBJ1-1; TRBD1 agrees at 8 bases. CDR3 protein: CASSEALQGAAEAFF. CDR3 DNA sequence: TGTGCCAGCAGTGAAGCGCTTCAGGGGGCCGCTGAAGCTTTCTTT.